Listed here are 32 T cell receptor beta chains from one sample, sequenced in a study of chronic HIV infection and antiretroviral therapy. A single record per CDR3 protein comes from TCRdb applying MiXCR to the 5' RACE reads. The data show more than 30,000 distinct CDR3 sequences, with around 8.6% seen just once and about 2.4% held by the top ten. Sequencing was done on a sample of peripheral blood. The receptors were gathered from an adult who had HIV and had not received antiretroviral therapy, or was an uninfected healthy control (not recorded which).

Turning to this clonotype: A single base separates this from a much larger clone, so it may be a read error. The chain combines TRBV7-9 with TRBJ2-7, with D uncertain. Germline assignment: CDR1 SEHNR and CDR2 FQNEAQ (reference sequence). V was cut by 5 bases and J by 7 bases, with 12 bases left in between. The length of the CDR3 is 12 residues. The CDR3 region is CASSPIRREQYF. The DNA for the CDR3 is TGTGCCAGCAGCCCCATTCGTAGAGAGCAGTACTTC.

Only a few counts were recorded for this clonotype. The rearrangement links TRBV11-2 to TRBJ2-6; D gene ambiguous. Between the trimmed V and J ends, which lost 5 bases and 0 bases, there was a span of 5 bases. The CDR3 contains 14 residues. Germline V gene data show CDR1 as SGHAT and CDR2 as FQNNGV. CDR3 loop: CASSPVSGANVLTF. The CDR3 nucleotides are TGTGCCAGCAGCCCCGTCTCTGGGGCCAACGTCCTGACTTTC.

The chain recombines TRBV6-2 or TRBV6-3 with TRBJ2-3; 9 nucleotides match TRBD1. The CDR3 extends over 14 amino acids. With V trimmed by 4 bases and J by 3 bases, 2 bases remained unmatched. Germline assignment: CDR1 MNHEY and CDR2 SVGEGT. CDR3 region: CASSFDRGTDTQYF. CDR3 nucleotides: TGTGCCAGCAGTTTCGACAGGGGGACAGATACGCAGTATTTT.

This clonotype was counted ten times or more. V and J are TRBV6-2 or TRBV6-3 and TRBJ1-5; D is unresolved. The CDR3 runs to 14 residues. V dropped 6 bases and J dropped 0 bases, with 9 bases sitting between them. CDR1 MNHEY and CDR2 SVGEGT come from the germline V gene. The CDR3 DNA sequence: TGTGCCAGCAGCCCGATCTATAGCAATCAGCCCCAGCATTTT. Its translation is CASSPIYSNQPQHF.

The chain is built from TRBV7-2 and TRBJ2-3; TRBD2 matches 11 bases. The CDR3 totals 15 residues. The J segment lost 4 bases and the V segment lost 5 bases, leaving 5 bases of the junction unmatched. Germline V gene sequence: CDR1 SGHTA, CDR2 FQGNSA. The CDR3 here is CASSQPTSGADTQYF. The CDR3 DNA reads TGTGCCAGCAGCCAACCGACTAGCGGGGCAGATACGCAGTATTTT.

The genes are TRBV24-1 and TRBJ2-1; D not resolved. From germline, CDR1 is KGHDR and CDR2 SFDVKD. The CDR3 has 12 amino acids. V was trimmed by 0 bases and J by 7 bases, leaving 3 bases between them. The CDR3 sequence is CATSDLRNEQFF. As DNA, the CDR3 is TGTGCCACCAGTGATTTGCGGAATGAGCAGTTCTTC.

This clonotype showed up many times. CDR3 protein: CASSLESYGYTF. DNA of the CDR3: TGCGCCAGCAGCTTGGAGAGCTATGGCTACACCTTC. This chain links TRBV5-1 with TRBJ1-2, with D uncertain. The V end was cut by 0 bases, the J end by 4 bases, with 4 bases between. Germline loops: CDR1 SGHRS, CDR2 YFSETQ. The CDR3 has 12 residues.

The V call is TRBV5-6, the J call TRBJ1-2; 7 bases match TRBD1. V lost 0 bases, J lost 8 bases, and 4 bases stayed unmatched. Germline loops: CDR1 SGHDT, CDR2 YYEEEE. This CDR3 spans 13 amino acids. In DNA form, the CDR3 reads TGTGCCAGCAGCTTGGGGGACAGTCTCGGCTACACCTTC. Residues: CASSLGDSLGYTF.

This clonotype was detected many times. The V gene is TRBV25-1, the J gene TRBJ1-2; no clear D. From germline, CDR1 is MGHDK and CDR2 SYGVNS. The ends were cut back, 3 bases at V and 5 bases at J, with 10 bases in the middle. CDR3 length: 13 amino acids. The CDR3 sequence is CASSEEYDYGYTF. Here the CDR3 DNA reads TGTGCCAGCAGTGAGGAGTACGATTATGGCTACACCTTC.

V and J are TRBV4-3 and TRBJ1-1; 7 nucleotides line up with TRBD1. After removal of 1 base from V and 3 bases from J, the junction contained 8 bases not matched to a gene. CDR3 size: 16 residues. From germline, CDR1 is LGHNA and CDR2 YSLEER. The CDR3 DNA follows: TGCGCCAGCAGCCAAGGGGGATCAGGGGGGTACACTGAAGCTTTCTTT. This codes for CASSQGGSGGYTEAFF.

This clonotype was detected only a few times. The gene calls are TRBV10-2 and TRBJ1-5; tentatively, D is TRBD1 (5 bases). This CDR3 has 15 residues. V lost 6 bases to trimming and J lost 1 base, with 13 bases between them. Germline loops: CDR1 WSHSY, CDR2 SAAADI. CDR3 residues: CASRIGAASNQPQHF. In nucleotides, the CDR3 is TGCGCCAGCAGAATCGGGGCGGCGAGCAATCAGCCCCAGCATTTT.

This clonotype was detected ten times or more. CDR3 loop: CASSSYGDYNEQFF. The CDR3 DNA reads as TGTGCCAGCAGCTCGTACGGGGATTACAATGAGCAGTTCTTC. The J gene is TRBJ2-1, the V gene TRBV7-6; weak D call: TRBD2 (5 bases). Germline-derived CDR1 and CDR2 are SGHVS and FNYEAQ. The CDR3 is 14 amino acids. V lost 4 bases and J lost 4, with 11 bases in between. Drawing the rest from reference TRBV7-6 and TRBJ2-1, the complete variable domain is GAGVSQSPRYKVTKRGQDVALRCDPISGHVSLYWYRQALGQGPEFLTYFNYEAQQDKSGLPNDRFSAERPEGSISTLTIQRTEQRDSAMYRCASSSYGDYNEQFFGPGTRLTVL.

The CDR3 is CASVRDSPSGNTIYF. The CDR3, as DNA: TGTGCCAGCGTTCGGGACAGTCCCTCTGGAAACACCATATATTTT. This sequence joins TRBV6-6 and TRBJ1-3, with 7 nucleotides matching TRBD1. With 8 bases clipped from V and 0 bases from J, the junction kept 7 bases outside the gene matches. CDR1 is MNHNY and CDR2 is SVGAGI in the germline V gene (reference sequence). The CDR3 sequence is 15 residues long.

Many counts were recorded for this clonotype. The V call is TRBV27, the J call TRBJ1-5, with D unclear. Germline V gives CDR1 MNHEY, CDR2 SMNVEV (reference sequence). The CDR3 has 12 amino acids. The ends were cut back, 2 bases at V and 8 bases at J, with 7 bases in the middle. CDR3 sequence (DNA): TGTGCCAGCAGTTTAGTCGGTGAGCCCCAGCATTTT. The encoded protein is CASSLVGEPQHF.

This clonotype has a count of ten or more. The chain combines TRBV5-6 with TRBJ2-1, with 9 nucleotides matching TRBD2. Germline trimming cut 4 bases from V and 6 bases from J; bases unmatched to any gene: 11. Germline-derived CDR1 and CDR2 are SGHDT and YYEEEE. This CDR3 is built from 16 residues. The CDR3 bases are TGTGCCAGCAGCAGGTCCGGGACTAGCCGCTCCAATGAGCAGTTCTTC. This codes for CASSRSGTSRSNEQFF. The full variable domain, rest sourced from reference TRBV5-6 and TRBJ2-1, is DAGVTQSPTHLIKTRGQQVTLRCSPKSGHDTVSWYQQALGQGPQFIFQYYEEEERQRGNFPDRFSGHQFPNYSSELNVNALLLGDSALYLCASSRSGTSRSNEQFFGPGTRLTVL.

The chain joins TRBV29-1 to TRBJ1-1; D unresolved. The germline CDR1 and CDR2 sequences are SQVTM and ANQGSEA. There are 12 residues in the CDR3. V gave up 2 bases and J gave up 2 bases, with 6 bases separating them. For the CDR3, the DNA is TGCAGCGTTGAAAAGGGTAACACTGAAGCTTTCTTT. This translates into CSVEKGNTEAFF. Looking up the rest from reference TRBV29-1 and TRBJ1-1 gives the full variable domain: SAVISQKPSRDICQRGTSLTIQCQVDSQVTMMFWYRQQPGQSLTLIATANQGSEATYESGFVIDKFPISRPNLTFSTLTVSNMSPEDSSIYLCSVEKGNTEAFFGQGTRLTVV.

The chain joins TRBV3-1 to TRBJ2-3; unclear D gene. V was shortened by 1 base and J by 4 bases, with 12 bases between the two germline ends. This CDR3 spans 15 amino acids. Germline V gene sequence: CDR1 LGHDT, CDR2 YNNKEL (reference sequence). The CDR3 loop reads CASSQGGRIADTQYF. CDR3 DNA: TGTGCCAGCAGCCAAGGGGGTCGGATAGCAGATACGCAGTATTTT.

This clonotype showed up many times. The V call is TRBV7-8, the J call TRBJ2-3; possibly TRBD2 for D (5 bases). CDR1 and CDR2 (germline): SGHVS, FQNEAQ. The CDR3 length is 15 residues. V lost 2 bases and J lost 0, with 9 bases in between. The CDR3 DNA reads TGTGCCAGCAGCTTAAGCGGTCATAGCACAGATACGCAGTATTTT. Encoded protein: CASSLSGHSTDTQYF.

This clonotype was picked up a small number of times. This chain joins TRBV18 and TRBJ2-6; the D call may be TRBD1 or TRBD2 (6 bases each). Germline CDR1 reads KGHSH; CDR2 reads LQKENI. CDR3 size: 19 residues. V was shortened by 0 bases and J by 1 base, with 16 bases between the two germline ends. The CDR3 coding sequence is TGTGCCAGCTCACCACCGGGCCGAACAGGGACTTCTGGGGCCAACGTCCTGACTTTC. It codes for CASSPPGRTGTSGANVLTF.

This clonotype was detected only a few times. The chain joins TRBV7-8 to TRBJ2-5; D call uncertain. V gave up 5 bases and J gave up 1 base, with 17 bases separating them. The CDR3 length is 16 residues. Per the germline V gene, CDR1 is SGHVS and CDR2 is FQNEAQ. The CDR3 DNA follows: TGTGCCAGCAGCACTCCCCCCGGACGTATCCAAGAGACCCAGTACTTC. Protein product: CASSTPPGRIQETQYF.

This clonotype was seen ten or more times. CDR3 in DNA: TGTGCCACCGCCTACGCGGGACCGCGCACAGATACGCAGTATTTT. Amino acid sequence: CATAYAGPRTDTQYF. The J gene is TRBJ2-3, the V gene TRBV11-2, with D maybe TRBD2 (6 bases). CDR3 size: 15 residues. Between the trimmed V and J ends, which lost 10 bases and 1 base, there was a span of 18 bases. Germline values: CDR1 SGHAT, CDR2 FQNNGV.

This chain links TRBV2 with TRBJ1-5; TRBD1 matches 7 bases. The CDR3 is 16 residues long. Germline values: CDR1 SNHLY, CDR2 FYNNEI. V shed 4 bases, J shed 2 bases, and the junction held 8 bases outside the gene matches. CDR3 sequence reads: CASSVLGQGGNQPQHF. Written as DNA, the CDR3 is TGTGCCAGCAGTGTTTTAGGGCAGGGGGGCAATCAGCCCCAGCATTTT.

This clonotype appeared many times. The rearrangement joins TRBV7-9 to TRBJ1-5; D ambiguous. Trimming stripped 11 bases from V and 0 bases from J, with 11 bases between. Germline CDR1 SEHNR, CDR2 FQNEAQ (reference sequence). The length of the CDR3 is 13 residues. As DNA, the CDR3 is TGTGCCGTCCAACGGGATAGCAATCAGCCCCAGCATTTT. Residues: CAVQRDSNQPQHF.

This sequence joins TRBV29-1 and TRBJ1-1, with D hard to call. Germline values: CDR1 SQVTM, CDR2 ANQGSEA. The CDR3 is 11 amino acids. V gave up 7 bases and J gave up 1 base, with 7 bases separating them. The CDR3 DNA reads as TGCAGCGCGGCGGCGAACACTGAAGCTTTCTTT. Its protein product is CSAAANTEAFF.

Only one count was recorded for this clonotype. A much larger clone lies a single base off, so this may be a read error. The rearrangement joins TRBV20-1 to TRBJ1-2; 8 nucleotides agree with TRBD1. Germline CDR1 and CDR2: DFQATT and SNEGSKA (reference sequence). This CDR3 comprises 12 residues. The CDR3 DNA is TGCAGTGCTAGGACAGGGGACTATGGCGACACCTTC. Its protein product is CSARTGDYGDTF.

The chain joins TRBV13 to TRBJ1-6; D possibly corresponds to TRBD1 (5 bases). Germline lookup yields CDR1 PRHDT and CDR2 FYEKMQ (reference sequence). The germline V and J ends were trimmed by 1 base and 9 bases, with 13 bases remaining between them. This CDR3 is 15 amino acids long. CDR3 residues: CASSLVPGRSSPLHF. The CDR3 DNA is TGTGCCAGCAGCTTAGTACCGGGACGAAGTTCACCCCTCCACTTT. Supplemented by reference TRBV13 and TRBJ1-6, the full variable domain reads AAGVIQSPRHLIKEKRETATLKCYPIPRHDTVYWYQQGPGQDPQFLISFYEKMQSDKGSIPDRFSAQQFSDYHSELNMSSLELGDSALYFCASSLVPGRSSPLHFGNGTRLTVT.

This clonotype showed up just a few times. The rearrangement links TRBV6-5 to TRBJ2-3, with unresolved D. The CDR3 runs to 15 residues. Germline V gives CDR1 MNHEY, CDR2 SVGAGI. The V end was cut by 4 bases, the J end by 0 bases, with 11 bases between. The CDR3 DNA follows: TGTGCCAGCAGTTCGACGCGGAGTAGCACAGATACGCAGTATTTT. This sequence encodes CASSSTRSSTDTQYF.

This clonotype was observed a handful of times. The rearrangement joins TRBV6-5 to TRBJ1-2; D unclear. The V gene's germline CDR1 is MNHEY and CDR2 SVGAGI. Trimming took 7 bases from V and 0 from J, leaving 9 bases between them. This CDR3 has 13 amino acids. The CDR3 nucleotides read TGTGCCAGCAAAGGCTCTGCTAACTATGGCTACACCTTC. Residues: CASKGSANYGYTF.

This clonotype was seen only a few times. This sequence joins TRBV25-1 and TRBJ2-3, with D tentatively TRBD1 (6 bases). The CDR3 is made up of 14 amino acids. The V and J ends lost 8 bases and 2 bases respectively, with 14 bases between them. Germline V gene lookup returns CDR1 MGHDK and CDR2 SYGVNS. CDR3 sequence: CASQQGSVTDTQYF. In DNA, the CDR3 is TGTGCCAGCCAACAGGGTAGCGTCACAGATACGCAGTATTTT.

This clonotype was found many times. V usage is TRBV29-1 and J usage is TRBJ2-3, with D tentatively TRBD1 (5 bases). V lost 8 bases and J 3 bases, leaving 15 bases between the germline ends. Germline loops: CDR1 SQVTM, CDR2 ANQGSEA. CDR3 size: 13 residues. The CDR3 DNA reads TGCAGCTCCCGCGGCAGGGTAACAGATACGCAGTATTTT. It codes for CSSRGRVTDTQYF.

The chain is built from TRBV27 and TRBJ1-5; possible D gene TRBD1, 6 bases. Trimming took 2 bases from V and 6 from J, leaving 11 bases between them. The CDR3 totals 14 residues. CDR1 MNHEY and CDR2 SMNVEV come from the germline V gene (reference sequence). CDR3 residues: CASSLTGAGQPQHF. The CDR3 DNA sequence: TGTGCCAGCAGTTTAACGGGGGCAGGTCAGCCCCAGCATTTT.

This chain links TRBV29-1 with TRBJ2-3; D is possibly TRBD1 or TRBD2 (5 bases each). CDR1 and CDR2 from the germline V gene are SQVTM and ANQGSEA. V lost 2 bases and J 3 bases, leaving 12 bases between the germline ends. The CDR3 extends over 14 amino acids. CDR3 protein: CSVEIRGPTDTQYF. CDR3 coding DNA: TGCAGCGTTGAAATTCGGGGCCCGACAGATACGCAGTATTTT.